The clone carrying this T cell receptor beta chain occurred a few times. No antigen is known for it. The entry originates in a study of T-cell reconstitution after alpha-beta-depleted transplantation in children. The study's findings and limits: Roughly two months post-transplant, alpha-beta T cells reportedly originated from several hundred graft clones that had expanded. Fresh T-cell production supplied most of the T-cell counts and diversity seen one year after transplant. The high TCRbeta diversity at day 60 in some patients came from surviving recipient T cells and thymic progenitors.

From germline, CDR1 is LGHNA and CDR2 YSLEER. This CDR3 has 20 amino acids. V shed 0 bases and J shed 0 bases, with 18 bases lying between them. A TCRbeta library incorporating unique molecular identifiers was prepared. Via MiXCR, TCRdb re-called the PCR reads, giving one row per CDR3 protein. The sample lists a few hundred thousand distinct CDR3 sequences, about an eighth occurring once. Source: PBMCs, mostly from graft donor cells, taken 360 days after TCRalphabeta/CD19-depleted stem cell transplant. The receptor was isolated from a male patient aged 10-17 years who had a stem cell transplant for acute myeloid leukemia, so the T cells may come from the graft donor. The chain has TRBV4-3 and TRBJ2-6; D is uncertain. The CDR3: CASSQDGSRSDLSGANVLTF. CDR3 bases: TGCGCCAGCAGCCAAGACGGCTCACGTTCCGACCTCTCTGGGGCCAACGTCCTGACTTTC.